This T cell receptor beta chain was captured in a study of shared T cell receptors in the human thymus. Measured with immunoSEQ multiplex PCR; TCRdb has only the in-frame clones, and not every one. The sample holds roughly 560,000 clones, approximately 78% seen once. The V gene's germline CDR1 is SGDLS and CDR2 YYNGEE. The CDR3 has 16 amino acids. Trimming at V came to 0 bases and at J to 6 bases, leaving 9 bases not matched to a gene. A further study also used this sample, focusing on human thymus T cells. That report adds: Among the donors, all were healthy Finnish infants having corrective surgery for congenital heart defects. An apparent bias in V and J gene usage was seen in thymic and blood repertoires. There were highly overlapping thymic repertoires among unrelated individuals, as related research reported.

The clonotype originates from a boy under two years old with a congenital heart defect. The chain is built from TRBV9 and TRBJ2-1; TRBD2 agrees at 7 bases. The sample consisted of thymocytes. The CDR3: CASSVELAVTPNEQFF. CDR3 bases: TGTGCCAGCAGCGTAGAGCTAGCGGTGACTCCCAATGAGCAGTTCTTC.